The next 17 T cell receptor beta chains were all read from a single sample in a study of T cells after yellow fever vaccination. TCRdb re-derived calls from the 5' RACE reads in MiXCR, one entry per CDR3 protein. The data hold around 360,000 distinct CDR3 sequences, with roughly 12% observed a single time. The specimen comprised PBMCs, sampled on the day of the first yellow fever vaccination. The receptor source for this set is a man aged 18 to 30 who received the YFV17D yellow fever vaccine.

In its sample, this clonotype was seen a few times. The chain has TRBV29-1 and TRBJ1-6; possible D gene TRBD1, 5 bases. The CDR3 is 13 amino acids. Looked up from germline, CDR1 is SQVTM and CDR2 is ANQGSEA. The CDR3 DNA reads as TGCGGCGCCCAGGGTGCGGGTAATTCACCCCTCCACTTT. Translating gives CGAQGAGNSPLHF.

This sequence joins TRBV24-1 and TRBJ2-3; D is undetermined. Germline V gene data show CDR1 as KGHDR and CDR2 as SFDVKD. CDR3 size: 14 residues. V was shortened by 4 bases and J by 2 bases, with 9 bases between the two germline ends. The CDR3 is CATSEATVTDTQYF. As DNA, the CDR3 is TGTGCCACCAGTGAGGCAACAGTCACAGATACGCAGTATTTT.

This clonotype was counted many times. V and J are TRBV5-1 and TRBJ2-5, with a possible D match to TRBD1 (5 bases). Between the trimmed V and J ends, which lost 0 bases and 4 bases, there was a span of 10 bases. This CDR3 region has 14 residues. Germline CDR1 reads SGHRS; CDR2 reads YFSETQ. CDR3 in DNA: TGCGCCAGCAGCTTGGAATATCAGGGAGAGACCCAGTACTTC. This sequence encodes CASSLEYQGETQYF.

This clonotype was counted at least ten times. The chain links TRBV6-2 or TRBV6-3 to TRBJ1-5; D gene uncertain. The V gene lost 5 bases and the J gene lost 2 bases, with 13 bases spanning the gap. CDR1 and CDR2 (germline): MNHEY, SVGEGT. The length of the CDR3 is 15 residues. The CDR3 region has the DNA TGTGCCAGCAGTGGCCGACCGGACGGCAATCAGCCCCAGCATTTT. Amino acids: CASSGRPDGNQPQHF.

This clonotype was seen many times. The J gene is TRBJ2-7, the V gene TRBV7-2, with D possibly being TRBD1 or TRBD2 (6 bases each). Germline CDR1 reads SGHTA; CDR2 reads FQGNSA. V lost 5 bases, J lost 6 bases, and 14 bases lay in between. This CDR3 is 13 amino acids long. CDR3 amino acids: CASSLRGVREQYF. The CDR3 DNA is TGTGCCAGCAGCCTAAGGGGGGTCCGCGAGCAGTACTTC.

This clonotype has only a few counts. The chain combines TRBV12-3 or TRBV12-4 with TRBJ1-4, with a weak D call TRBD1 (5 bases). The CDR3 sequence is 13 residues long. Trimming left V 2 bases short and J 7 bases short, with 8 bases between. The CDR3 region is CASSLNRGEKLFF. The DNA of the CDR3 is TGTGCCAGCAGTTTAAATAGGGGTGAAAAACTGTTTTTT.

This clonotype was observed a handful of times. The chain uses TRBV4-1 and TRBJ2-7, with 8 bases identical to TRBD1. Germline CDR1 and CDR2: MGHRA and YSYEKL. The J segment lost 4 bases and the V segment lost 0 bases, leaving 14 bases of the junction unmatched. The CDR3 is 18 residues long. CDR3 residues: CASSQDPRGRGRLYEQYV. In DNA form, the CDR3 reads TGCGCCAGCAGCCAAGACCCTCGAGGCAGGGGGCGTTTATACGAGCAGTACGTC.

This clonotype has a handful of counts. This chain joins TRBV20-1 and TRBJ2-3; a weak D match, TRBD2 (6 bases). The CDR3 extends over 12 amino acids. V was trimmed by 6 bases and J by 6 bases, leaving 13 bases between them. In germline, CDR1 is DFQATT, CDR2 SNEGSKA (reference sequence). Written as DNA, the CDR3 is TGCAGTGCCAAGACTAGTACCGATACGCAGTATTTT. Translating gives CSAKTSTDTQYF.

The chain employs TRBV29-1 and TRBJ2-2, with 9 nucleotides matching TRBD2. With 1 base clipped from V and 6 bases from J, the junction kept 6 bases outside the gene matches. CDR3 size: 15 residues. Germline V CDR1 and CDR2: SQVTM, ANQGSEA. This CDR3 reads CSVEVGRGGAGELFF. In DNA form, the CDR3 reads TGCAGCGTTGAAGTGGGGCGGGGGGGAGCCGGGGAGCTGTTTTTT.

The chain uses TRBV9 and TRBJ2-3; 12 bases line up with TRBD2. This CDR3 has 16 residues. Trimming removed 5 bases from V and 0 bases from J; junction bases left unmatched: 4. The germline gives CDR1 SGDLS, CDR2 YYNGEE. The CDR3 bases are TGTGCCAGCAGTCTAGCGGGGGGGGAAAGCACAGATACGCAGTATTTT. Protein sequence: CASSLAGGESTDTQYF. The full variable domain, its missing parts supplied by reference TRBV9 and TRBJ2-3, is DSGVTQTPKHLITATGQRVTLRCSPRSGDLSVYWYQQSLDQGLQFLIQYYNGEERAKGNILERFSAQQFPDLHSELNLSSLELGDSALYFCASSLAGGESTDTQYFGPGTRLTVL.

The chain joins TRBV10-3 to TRBJ1-1; TRBD1 matches 8 bases. Germline CDR1 ENHRY, CDR2 SYGVKD. This CDR3 is 11 amino acids long. V shed 9 bases and J 5 bases; nucleotides not matched to a gene: 2. The CDR3 loop is CAIGQGTEAFF. The CDR3 nucleotides are TGTGCCATAGGACAGGGAACTGAAGCTTTCTTT.

The sample holds many counts of this clonotype. The chain combines TRBV20-1 with TRBJ2-1, with D tentatively TRBD2 (7 bases). The V and J ends lost 4 bases and 3 bases respectively, with 13 bases between them. Germline assignment: CDR1 DFQATT and CDR2 SNEGSKA (reference sequence). The CDR3 runs 14 residues. The CDR3 sequence: CSAMGGAVYNEQFF. In DNA form, the CDR3 reads TGCAGTGCTATGGGGGGGGCTGTCTACAATGAGCAGTTCTTC.

This clonotype turned up a few times. V and J are TRBV4-1 and TRBJ1-1; the match to TRBD1 covers 9 bases. The CDR3 spans 20 residues. The germline gives CDR1 MGHRA, CDR2 YSYEKL. With V trimmed by 6 bases and J by 0 bases, 20 bases remained unmatched. The CDR3 DNA sequence: TGCGCCAGCAGGACCCCGGGACAGGGTGGCAGGCTTGGACTGAACACTGAAGCTTTCTTT. This translates into CASRTPGQGGRLGLNTEAFF.

V and J are TRBV4-3 and TRBJ2-1; 12 positions match TRBD1. From germline, CDR1 is LGHNA and CDR2 YSLEER. V trimming: 3 bases; J trimming: 10 bases; junction bases outside the gene matches: 1. The CDR3 loop spans 13 amino acids. The CDR3 reads CASSQGQGAEQFF. The CDR3 DNA reads TGCGCCAGCAGCCAGGGACAGGGGGCGGAGCAGTTCTTC.

A few counts support this clonotype. The chain joins TRBV7-8 to TRBJ2-7, with 7 bases matching TRBD2. Germline V CDR1 and CDR2: SGHVS, FQNEAQ. After removal of 4 bases from V and 2 bases from J, the junction contained 8 bases not matched to a gene. The CDR3 contains 15 residues. This CDR3 reads CASSSFWEGPYEQYV. The CDR3, as DNA: TGTGCCAGCAGCTCCTTTTGGGAGGGCCCCTACGAGCAGTACGTC.

The chain combines TRBV2 with TRBJ2-1; D is undetermined. Germline assignment: CDR1 SNHLY and CDR2 FYNNEI. The CDR3 is made up of 12 amino acids. Here the CDR3 DNA reads TGTGCGATTCGCATAGTCGCCCATGAGCAGTTCTTC. It is translated as CAIRIVAHEQFF.

This clonotype was picked up a small number of times. The rearrangement uses TRBV5-1 and TRBJ2-5; no clear D gene. The CDR3 is 13 residues long. Per germline, CDR1 SGHRS and CDR2 YFSETQ. V shed 7 bases and J shed 1 base, with 11 bases lying between them. The CDR3 coding sequence is TGCGCCAGCGGCCCGAACCCCCAAGAGACCCAGTACTTC. This sequence encodes CASGPNPQETQYF.